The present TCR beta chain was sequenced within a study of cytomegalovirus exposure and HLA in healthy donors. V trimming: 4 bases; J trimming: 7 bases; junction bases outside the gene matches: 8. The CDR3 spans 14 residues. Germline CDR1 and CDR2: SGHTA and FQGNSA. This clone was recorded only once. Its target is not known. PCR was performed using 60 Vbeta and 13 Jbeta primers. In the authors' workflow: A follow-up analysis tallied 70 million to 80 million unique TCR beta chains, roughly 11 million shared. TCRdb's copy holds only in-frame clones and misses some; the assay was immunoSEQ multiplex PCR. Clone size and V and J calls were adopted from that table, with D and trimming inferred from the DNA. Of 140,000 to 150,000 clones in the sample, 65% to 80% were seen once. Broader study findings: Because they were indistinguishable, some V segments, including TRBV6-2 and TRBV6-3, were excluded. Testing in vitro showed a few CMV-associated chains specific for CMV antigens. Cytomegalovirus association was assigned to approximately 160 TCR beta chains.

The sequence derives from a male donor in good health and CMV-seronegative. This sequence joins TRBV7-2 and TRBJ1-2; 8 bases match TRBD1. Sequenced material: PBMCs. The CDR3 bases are TGTGCCAGCAGCTCGATCCCCAGGGGGCCTGGCTACACCTTC. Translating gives CASSSIPRGPGYTF. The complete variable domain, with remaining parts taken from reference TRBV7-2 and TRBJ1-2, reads GAGVSQSPSNKVTEKGKDVELRCDPISGHTALYWYRQSLGQGLEFLIYFQGNSAPDKSGLPSDRFSAERTGGSVSTLTIQRTQQEDSAVYLCASSSIPRGPGYTFGSGTRLTVV.